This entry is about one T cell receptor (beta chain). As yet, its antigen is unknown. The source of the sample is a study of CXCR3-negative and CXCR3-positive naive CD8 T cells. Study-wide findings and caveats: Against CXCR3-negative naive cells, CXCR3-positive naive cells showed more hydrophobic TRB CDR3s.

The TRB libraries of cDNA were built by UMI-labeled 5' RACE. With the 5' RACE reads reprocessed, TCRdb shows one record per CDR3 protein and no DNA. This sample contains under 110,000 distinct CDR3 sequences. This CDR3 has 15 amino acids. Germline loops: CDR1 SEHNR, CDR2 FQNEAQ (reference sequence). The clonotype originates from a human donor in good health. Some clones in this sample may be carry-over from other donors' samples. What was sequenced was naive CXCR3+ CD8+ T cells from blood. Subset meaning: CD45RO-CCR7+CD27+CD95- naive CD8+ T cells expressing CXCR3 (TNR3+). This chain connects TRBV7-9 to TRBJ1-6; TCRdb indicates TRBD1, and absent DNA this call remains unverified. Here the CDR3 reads CASSEDPGNNSPLHF.